The 2 T cell receptor beta chains listed next were all sequenced from one sample in a study of T cell repertoires in cytomegalovirus infection. TCRdb re-called the reads through MiXCR, storing one row per CDR3 protein. The sample lists around 800,000 distinct CDR3 sequences, less than 35% seen once, with 9.5% to 15% in the top ten. These receptors' antigens are unknown. The source material was cultured CD8+ T cells from PBMCs, sampled from culture after CMV antigen stimulation. Receptors originate from a human donor in good health (CMV status not recorded). Some clones in this sample may be carry-over from other donors' samples.

This clonotype has ten or more counts. The rearrangement links TRBV7-2 to TRBJ1-4, with a possible D match to TRBD1 (6 bases). Trimming stripped 4 bases from V and 7 bases from J, with 19 bases between. CDR1 and CDR2 (germline): SGHTA, FQGNSA. The CDR3 sequence is 16 residues long. The CDR3 loop reads CASSWILQGLGEKLFF. DNA of the CDR3: TGTGCCAGCAGCTGGATCCTACAGGGCTTAGGTGAAAAACTGTTTTTT.

CDR3 sequence reads: CASSLHGDTAGITDTQYF. CDR3 in DNA: TGTGCCAGCAGCTTGCACGGCGATACTGCGGGGATCACAGATACGCAGTATTTT. The V and J genes are TRBV5-5 and TRBJ2-3, with TRBD2 as a possible D gene (6 bases). Germline V gene data show CDR1 as SGHKS and CDR2 as YYEKEE (reference sequence). V lost 1 base, J lost 2 bases, and 20 bases lay in between. The CDR3 is made up of 18 amino acids.